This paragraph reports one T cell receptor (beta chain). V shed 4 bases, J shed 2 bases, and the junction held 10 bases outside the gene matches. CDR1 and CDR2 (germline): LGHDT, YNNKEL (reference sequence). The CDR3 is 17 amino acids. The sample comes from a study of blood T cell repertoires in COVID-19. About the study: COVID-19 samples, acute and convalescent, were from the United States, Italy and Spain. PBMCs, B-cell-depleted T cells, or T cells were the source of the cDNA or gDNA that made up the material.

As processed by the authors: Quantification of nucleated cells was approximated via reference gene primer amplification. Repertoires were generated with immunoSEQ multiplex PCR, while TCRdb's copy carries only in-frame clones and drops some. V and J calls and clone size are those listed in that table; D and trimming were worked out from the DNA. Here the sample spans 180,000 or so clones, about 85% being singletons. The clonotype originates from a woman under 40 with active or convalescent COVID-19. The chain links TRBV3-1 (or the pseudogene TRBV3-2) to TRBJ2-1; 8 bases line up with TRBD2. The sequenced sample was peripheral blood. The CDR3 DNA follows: TGTGCCAGCAGCCTCAGACCTCTAGCGGGTACCTACAATGAGCAGTTCTTC. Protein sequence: CASSLRPLAGTYNEQFF.